This T cell receptor (beta chain) came from a study of patients and donors after allogeneic stem cell transplantation. TCRdb used MiXCR to reprocess the RT-PCR reads, holding one entry per CDR3 protein. The top ten hold about 30% of the sample, which has about 70,000 distinct CDR3 sequences, approximately 26% seen once. This clonotype has only a few counts. J lost 3 bases, V lost 0 bases, and 5 bases had no gene match. This CDR3 is built from 15 residues. CDR1 SGHRS and CDR2 YFSETQ come from the germline V gene. What was sequenced was blood, either unsorted or a sorted T cell fraction (not recorded which). The chain couples TRBV5-1 to TRBJ1-2; 7 bases map to TRBD1. The source of this sequence is a human donor who was either an allogeneic HSCT recipient or a stem cell or donor lymphocyte infusion donor (not recorded which). It is not recorded whose cells these are; they may come from a transplant donor. The chain's CDR3 is CASSLDRGEDYGYTF. CDR3 bases: TGCGCCAGCAGCTTGGACAGGGGCGAGGACTATGGCTACACCTTC.